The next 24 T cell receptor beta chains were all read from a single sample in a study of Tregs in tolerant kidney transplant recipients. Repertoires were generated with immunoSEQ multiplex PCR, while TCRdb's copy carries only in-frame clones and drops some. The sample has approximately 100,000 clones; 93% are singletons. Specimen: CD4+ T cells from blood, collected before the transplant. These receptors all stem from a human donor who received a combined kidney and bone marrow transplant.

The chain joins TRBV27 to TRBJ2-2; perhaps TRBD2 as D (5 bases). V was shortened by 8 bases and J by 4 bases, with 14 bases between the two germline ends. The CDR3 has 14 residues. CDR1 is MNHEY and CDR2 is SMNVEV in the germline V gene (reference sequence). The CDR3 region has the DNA TGTGCCAGCTCGTCCAGGACTTTCACCGGGGAGCTGTTTTTT. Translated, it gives CASSSRTFTGELFF.

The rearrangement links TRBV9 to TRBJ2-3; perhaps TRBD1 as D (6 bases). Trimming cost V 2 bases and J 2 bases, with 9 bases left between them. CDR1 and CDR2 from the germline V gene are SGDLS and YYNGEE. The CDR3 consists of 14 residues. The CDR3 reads CASSVTGLTDTQYF. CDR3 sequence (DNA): TGTGCCAGCAGCGTTACAGGGCTCACAGATACGCAGTATTTT.

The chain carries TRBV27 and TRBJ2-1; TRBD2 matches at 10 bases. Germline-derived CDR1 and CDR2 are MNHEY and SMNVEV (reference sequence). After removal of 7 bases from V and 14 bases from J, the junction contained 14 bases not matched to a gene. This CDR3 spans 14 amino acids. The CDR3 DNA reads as TGTGCCAGCACCACCGGGACTAGCGACAACGTGAAGTTCTTC. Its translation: CASTTGTSDNVKFF.

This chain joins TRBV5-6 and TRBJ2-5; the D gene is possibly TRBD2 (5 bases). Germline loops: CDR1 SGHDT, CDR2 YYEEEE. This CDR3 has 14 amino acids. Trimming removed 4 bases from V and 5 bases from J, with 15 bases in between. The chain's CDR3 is CASSAQVGVETQYF. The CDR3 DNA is TGTGCCAGCAGCGCCCAGGTCGGGGTTGAGACCCAGTACTTC.

CDR3 residues: CASSVGGNNQPQHF. CDR3 DNA: TGTGCCAGCAGCGTAGGGGGCAATAATCAGCCCCAGCATTTT. The chain joins TRBV9 to TRBJ1-5, with D perhaps TRBD1 (5 bases). CDR3 length: 14 amino acids. The V gene's germline CDR1 is SGDLS and CDR2 YYNGEE. Trimming shortened V by 0 bases and J by 4 bases, and 8 bases separated the two germline ends.

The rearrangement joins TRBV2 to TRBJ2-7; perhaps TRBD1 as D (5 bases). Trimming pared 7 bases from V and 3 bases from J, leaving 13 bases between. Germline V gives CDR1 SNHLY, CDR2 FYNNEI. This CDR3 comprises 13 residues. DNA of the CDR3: TGTGCCAGCAAGCTCAGACAGCTCTACGAGCAGTACTTC. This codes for CASKLRQLYEQYF.

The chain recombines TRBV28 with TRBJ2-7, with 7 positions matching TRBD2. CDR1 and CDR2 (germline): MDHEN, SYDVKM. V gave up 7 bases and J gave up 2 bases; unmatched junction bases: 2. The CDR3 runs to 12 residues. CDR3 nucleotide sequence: TGTGCCAGCACGGGGGGAGCCTACGAGCAGTACTTC. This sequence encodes CASTGGAYEQYF.

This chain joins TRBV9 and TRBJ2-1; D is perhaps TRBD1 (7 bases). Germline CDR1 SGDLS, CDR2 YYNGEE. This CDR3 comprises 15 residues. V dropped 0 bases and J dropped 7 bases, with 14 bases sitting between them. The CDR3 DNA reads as TGTGCCAGCAGCGTAGGCCCCGCAGGGGGGAATGAGCAGTTCTTC. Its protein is CASSVGPAGGNEQFF.

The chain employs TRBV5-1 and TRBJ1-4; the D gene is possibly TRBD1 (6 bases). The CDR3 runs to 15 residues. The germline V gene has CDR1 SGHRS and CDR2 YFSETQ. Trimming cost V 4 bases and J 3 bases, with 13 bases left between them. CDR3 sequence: CASSQETGANEKLFF. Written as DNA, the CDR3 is TGCGCCAGCAGCCAAGAGACAGGAGCTAATGAAAAACTGTTTTTT.

In nucleotides, the CDR3 is TGCGCCCCCCGGGGTCCGGGGGGCTCTCCGGGAAACTATGGCTACACCTTC. Its translation: CAPRGPGGSPGNYGYTF. The gene calls are TRBV10-1 and TRBJ1-2; TRBD1 might be the D (6 bases). CDR1 and CDR2 from the germline V gene are WNHNN and SYGVQD (reference sequence). The CDR3 is made up of 17 amino acids. The V end was cut by 11 bases, the J end by 2 bases, with 27 bases between.

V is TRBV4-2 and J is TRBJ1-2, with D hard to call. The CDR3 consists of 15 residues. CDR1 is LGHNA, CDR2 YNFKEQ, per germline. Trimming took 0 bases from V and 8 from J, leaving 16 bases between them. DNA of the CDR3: TGTGCCAGCAGCCAAGAGGGCCCCCTCCTGGGCGGCTACACCTTC. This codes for CASSQEGPLLGGYTF.

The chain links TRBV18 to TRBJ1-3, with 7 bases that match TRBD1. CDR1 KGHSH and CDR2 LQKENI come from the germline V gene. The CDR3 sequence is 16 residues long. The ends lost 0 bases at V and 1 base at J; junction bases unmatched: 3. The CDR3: CASSPPGQRSGNTIYF. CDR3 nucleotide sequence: TGTGCCAGCTCACCACCGGGACAGAGGTCTGGAAACACCATATATTTT.

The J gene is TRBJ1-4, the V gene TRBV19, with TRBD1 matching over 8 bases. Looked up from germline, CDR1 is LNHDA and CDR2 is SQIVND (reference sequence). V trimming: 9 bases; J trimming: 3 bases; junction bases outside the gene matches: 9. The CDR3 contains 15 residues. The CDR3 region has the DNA TGTGCCAGCCACACCATCAGGGGGCCTAATGAAAAACTGTTTTTT. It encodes CASHTIRGPNEKLFF.

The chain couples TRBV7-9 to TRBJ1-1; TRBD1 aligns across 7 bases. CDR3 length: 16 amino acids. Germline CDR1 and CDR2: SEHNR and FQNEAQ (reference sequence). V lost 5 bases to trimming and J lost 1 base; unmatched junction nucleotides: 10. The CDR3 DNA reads TGTGCCAGCAGCCCGGTACAGGGGTCGGCGAACACTGAAGCTTTCTTT. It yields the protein CASSPVQGSANTEAFF.

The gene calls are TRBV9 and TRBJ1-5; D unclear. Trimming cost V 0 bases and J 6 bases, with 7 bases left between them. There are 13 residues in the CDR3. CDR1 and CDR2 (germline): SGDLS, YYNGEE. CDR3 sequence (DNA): TGTGCCAGCAGCGTAGCCAGCGGTCAGCCCCAGCATTTT. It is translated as CASSVASGQPQHF.

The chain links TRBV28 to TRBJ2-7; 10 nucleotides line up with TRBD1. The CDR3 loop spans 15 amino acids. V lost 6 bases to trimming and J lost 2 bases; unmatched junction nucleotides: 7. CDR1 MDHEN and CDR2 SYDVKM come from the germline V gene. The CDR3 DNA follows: TGTGCCAGCAGCTCCCCAGGACAGGGGGCCTACGAGCAGTACTTC. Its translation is CASSSPGQGAYEQYF.

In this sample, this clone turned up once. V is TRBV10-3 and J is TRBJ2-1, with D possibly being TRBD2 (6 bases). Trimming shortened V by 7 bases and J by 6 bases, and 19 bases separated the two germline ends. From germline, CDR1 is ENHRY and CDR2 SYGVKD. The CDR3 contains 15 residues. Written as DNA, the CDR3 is TGTGCCATCACCCCGACCGGGGGTGGATTCAATGAGCAGTTCTTC. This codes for CAITPTGGGFNEQFF.

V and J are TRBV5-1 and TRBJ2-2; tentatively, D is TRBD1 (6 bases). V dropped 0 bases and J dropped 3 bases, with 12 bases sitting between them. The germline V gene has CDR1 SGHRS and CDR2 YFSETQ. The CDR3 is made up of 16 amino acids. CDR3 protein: CASSLGQVGDTGELFF. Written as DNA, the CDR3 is TGCGCCAGCAGCTTGGGACAGGTCGGGGACACCGGGGAGCTGTTTTTT.

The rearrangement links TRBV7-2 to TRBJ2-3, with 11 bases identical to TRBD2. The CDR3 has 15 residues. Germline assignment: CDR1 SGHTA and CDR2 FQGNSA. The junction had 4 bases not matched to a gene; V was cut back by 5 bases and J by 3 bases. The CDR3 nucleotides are TGTGCCAGCAGCCCGGGACTAGCGGCTACAGATACGCAGTATTTT. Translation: CASSPGLAATDTQYF.

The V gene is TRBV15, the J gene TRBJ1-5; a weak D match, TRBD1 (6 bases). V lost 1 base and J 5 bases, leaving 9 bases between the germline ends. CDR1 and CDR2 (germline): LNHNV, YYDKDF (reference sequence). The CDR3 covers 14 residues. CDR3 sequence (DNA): TGTGCCACCAGCAGAGTTTACAGGGATCAGCCCCAGCATTTT. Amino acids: CATSRVYRDQPQHF.

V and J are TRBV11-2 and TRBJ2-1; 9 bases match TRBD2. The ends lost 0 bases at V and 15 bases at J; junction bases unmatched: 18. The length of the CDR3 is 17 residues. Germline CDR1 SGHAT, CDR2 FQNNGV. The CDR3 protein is CASSLDPTRPSGAAGFF. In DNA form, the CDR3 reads TGTGCCAGCAGCTTAGATCCTACTAGGCCTAGCGGGGCGGCGGGGTTCTTC.

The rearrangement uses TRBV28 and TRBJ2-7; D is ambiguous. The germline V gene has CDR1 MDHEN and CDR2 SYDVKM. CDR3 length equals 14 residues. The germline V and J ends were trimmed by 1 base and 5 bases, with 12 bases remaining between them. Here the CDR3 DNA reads TGTGCCAGCAGTTTATCTTCGGGTTCGAACGAGCAGTACTTC. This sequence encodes CASSLSSGSNEQYF.

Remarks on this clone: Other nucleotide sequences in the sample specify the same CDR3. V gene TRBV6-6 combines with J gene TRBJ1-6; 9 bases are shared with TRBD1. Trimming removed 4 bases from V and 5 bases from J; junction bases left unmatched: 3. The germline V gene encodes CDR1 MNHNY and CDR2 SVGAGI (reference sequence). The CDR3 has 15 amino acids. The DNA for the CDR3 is TGTGCCAGCAGTTGGGACAGGGCGGATAATTCACCCCTCCACTTT. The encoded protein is CASSWDRADNSPLHF.

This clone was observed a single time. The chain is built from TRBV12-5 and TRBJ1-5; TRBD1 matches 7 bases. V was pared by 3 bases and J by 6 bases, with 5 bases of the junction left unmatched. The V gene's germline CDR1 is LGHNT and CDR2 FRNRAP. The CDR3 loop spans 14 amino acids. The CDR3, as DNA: TGTGCTAGTGGTTTTGGAGGGGGCGGTCAGCCCCAGCATTTT. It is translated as CASGFGGGGQPQHF.